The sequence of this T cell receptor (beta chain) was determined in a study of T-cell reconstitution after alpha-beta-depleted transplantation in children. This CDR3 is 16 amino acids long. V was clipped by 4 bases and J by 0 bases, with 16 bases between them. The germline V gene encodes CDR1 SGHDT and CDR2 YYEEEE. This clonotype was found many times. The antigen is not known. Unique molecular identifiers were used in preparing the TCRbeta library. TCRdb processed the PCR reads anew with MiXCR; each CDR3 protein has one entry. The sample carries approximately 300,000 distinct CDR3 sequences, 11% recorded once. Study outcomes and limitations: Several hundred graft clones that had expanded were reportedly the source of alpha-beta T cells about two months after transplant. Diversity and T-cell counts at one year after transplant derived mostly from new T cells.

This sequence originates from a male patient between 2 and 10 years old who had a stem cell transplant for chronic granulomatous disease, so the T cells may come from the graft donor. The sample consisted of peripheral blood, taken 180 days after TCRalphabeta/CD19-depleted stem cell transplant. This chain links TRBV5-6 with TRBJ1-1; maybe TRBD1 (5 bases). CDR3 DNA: TGTGCCAGCAGCGGCGCAGGGCGATCCATGAACACTGAAGCTTTCTTT. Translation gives CASSGAGRSMNTEAFF.